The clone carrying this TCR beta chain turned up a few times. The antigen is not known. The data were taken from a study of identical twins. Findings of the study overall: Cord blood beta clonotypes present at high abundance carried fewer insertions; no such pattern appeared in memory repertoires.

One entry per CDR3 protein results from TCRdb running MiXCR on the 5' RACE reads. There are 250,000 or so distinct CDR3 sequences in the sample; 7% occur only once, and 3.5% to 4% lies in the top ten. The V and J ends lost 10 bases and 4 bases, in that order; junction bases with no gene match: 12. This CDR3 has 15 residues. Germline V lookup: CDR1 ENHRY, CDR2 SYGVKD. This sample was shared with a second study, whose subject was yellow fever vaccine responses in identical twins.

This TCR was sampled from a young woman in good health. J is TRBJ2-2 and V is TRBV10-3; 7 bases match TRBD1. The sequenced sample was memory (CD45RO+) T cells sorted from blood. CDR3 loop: CATQSGTVGTGELFF. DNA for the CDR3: TGTGCCACCCAGTCGGGGACAGTCGGCACCGGGGAGCTGTTTTTT.